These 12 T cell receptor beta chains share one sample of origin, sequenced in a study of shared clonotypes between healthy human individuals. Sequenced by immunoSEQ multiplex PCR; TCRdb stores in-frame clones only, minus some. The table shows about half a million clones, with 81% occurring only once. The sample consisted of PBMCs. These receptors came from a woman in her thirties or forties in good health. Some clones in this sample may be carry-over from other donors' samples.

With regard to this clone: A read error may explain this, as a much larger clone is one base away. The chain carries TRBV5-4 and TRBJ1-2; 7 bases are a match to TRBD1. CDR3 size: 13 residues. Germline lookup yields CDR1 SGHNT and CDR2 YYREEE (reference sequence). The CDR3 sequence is CVSRPGQFYGYTF. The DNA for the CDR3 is TGTGTCAGCAGGCCGGGACAGTTCTATGGCTACACCTTC.

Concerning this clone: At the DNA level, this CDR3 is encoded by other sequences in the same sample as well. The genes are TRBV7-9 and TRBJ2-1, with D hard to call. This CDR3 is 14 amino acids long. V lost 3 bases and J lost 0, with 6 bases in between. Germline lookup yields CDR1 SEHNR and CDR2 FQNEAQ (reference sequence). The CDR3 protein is CASSLSGSYNEQFF. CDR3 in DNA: TGTGCCAGCAGCTTGTCGGGCTCCTACAATGAGCAGTTCTTC.

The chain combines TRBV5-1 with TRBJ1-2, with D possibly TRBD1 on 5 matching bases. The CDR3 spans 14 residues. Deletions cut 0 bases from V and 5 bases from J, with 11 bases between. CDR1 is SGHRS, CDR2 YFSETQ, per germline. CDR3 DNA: TGCGCCAGCAGCTTGGCCCAGGGAATTTATGGCTACACCTTC. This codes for CASSLAQGIYGYTF.

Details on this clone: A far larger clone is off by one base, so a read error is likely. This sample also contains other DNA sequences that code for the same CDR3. In nucleotides, the CDR3 is TGTGCCAGTAGCTTCAAGGGGCAGAGCTTAGAAGCTTTCTTT. Protein product: CASSFKGQSLEAFF. J is TRBJ1-1 and V is TRBV7-9; TRBD1 might be the D (5 bases). Germline V gene lookup returns CDR1 SEHNR and CDR2 FQNEAQ (reference sequence). The CDR3 totals 14 residues.

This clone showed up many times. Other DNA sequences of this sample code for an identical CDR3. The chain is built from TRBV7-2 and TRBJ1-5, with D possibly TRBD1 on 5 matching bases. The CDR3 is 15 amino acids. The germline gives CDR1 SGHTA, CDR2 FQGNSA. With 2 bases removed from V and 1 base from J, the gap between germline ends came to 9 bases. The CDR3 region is CASSLNGGSNQPQHF. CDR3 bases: TGTGCCAGCAGCTTAAATGGGGGGAGCAATCAGCCCCAGCATTTT.

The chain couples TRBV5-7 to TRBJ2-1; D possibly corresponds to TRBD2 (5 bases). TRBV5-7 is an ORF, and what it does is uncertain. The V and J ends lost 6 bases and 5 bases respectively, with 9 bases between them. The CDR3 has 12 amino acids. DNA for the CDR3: TGTGCCAGCAACGTCGGGGACAATGAGCAGTTCTTC. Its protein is CASNVGDNEQFF.

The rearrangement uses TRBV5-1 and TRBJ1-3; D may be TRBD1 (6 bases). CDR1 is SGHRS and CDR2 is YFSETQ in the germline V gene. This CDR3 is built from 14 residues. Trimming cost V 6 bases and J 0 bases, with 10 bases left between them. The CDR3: CASKQGPSGNTIYF. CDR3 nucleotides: TGCGCCAGCAAACAGGGACCCTCTGGAAACACCATATATTTT.

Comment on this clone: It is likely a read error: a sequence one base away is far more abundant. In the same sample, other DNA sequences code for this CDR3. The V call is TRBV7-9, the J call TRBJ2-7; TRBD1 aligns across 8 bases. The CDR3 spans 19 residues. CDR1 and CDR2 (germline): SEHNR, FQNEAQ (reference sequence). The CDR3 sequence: CASSLAVRTGGLGSYEQYF. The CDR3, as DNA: TGTGCCAGTAGCTTAGCGGTGAGAACAGGGGGACTGGGGTCCTACGAGCAGTACTTC.

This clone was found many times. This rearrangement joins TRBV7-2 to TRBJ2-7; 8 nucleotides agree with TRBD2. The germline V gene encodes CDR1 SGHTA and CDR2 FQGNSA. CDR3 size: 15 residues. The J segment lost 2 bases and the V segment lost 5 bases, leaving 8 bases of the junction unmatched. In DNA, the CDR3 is TGTGCCAGCAGCCTATGGACTAGCCGACCCTACGAGCAGTACTTC. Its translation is CASSLWTSRPYEQYF.

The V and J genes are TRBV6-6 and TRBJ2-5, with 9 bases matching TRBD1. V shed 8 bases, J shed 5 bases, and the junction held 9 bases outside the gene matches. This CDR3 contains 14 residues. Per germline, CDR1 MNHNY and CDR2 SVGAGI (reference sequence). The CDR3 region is CASSPDRGSETQYF. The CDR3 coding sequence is TGTGCCAGCTCCCCGGACAGGGGAAGTGAGACCCAGTACTTC.

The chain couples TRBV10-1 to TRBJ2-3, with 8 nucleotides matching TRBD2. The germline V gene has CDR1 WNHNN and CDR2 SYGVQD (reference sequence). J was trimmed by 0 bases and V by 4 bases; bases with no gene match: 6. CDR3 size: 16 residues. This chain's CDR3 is CASSGSSSGSTDTQYF. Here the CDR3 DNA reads TGCGCCAGCAGTGGGTCGTCTAGCGGGAGCACAGATACGCAGTATTTT.

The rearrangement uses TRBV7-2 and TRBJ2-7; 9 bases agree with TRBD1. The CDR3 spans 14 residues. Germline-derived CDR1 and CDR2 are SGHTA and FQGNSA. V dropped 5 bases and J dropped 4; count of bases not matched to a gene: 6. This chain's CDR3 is CASSSWTGVYEQYF. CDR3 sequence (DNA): TGTGCCAGCAGCAGCTGGACAGGGGTTTACGAGCAGTACTTC.